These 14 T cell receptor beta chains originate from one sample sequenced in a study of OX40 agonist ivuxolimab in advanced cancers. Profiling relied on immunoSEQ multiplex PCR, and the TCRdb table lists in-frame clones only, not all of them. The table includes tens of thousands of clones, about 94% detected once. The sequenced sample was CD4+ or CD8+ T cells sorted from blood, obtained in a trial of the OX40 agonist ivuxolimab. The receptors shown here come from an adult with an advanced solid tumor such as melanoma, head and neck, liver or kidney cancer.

The CDR3 coding sequence is TGTGCCAGCAGCTTCTCAGGGGTCGGGGAGCTGTTTTTT. It is translated as CASSFSGVGELFF. The chain recombines TRBV7-9 with TRBJ2-2; the D gene is possibly TRBD1 (6 bases). The V gene's germline CDR1 is SEHNR and CDR2 FQNEAQ (reference sequence). This CDR3 region has 13 residues. The germline V and J ends were trimmed by 3 bases and 7 bases, with 9 bases remaining between them.

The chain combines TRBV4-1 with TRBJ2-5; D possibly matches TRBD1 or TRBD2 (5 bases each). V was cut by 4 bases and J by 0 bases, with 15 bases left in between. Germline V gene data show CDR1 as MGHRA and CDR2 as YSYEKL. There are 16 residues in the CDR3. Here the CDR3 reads CASSRGKNSYQETQYF. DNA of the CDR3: TGCGCCAGCAGCCGGGGGAAGAATAGTTACCAAGAGACCCAGTACTTC.

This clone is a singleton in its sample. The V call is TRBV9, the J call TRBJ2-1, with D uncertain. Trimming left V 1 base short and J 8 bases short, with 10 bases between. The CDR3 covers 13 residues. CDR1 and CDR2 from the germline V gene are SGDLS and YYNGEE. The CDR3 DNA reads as TGTGCCAGCAGCGTATTACCCCTCGATGAGCAGTTCTTC. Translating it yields CASSVLPLDEQFF.

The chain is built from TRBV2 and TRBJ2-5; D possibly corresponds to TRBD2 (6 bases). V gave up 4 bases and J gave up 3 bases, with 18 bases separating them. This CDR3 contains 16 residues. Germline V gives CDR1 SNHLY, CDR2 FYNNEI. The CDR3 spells CASSGRKGTEKETQYF. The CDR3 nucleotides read TGTGCCAGCAGTGGTCGGAAAGGGACTGAGAAAGAGACCCAGTACTTC.

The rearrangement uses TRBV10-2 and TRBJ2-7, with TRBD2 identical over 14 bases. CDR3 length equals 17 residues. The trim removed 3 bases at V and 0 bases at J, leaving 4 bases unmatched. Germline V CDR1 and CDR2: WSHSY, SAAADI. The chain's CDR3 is CASSEWTSGRLSYEQYF. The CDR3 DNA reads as TGCGCCAGCAGTGAATGGACTAGCGGGAGGCTCTCCTACGAGCAGTACTTC.

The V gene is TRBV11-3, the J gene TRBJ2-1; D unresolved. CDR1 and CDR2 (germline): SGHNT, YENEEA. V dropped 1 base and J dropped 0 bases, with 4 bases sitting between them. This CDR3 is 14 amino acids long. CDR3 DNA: TGTGCCAGCAGCTTAGCGGGCTCCTACAATGAGCAGTTCTTC. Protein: CASSLAGSYNEQFF.

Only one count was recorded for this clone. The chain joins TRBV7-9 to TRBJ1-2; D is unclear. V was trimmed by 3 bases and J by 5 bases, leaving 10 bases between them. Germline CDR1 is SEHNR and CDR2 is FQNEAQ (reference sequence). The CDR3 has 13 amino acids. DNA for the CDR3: TGTGCCAGCAGCTTCAGCAGCTTATATGGCTACACCTTC. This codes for CASSFSSLYGYTF.

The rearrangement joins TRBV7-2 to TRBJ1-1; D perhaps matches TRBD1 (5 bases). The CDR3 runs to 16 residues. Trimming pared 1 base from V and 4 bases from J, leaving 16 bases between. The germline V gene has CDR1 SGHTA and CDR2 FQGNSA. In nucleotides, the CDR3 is TGTGCCAGCAGCTTAGGCGGACAACTCCCCTCCACTGAAGCTTTCTTT. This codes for CASSLGGQLPSTEAFF.

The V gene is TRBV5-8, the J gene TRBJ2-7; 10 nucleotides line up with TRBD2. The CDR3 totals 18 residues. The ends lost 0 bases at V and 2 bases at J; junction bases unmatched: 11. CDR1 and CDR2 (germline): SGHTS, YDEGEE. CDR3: CASSLATIGTSATYEQYF. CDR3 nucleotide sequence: TGTGCCAGCAGCTTGGCGACCATCGGGACTAGCGCGACCTACGAGCAGTACTTC.

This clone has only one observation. CDR3 amino acids: CASSQEGGDGANVLTF. The CDR3 DNA follows: TGTGCCAGCAGCCAAGAGGGAGGGGATGGGGCCAACGTCCTGACTTTC. This chain connects TRBV4-2 to TRBJ2-6; 7 positions match TRBD2. The CDR3 is made up of 16 amino acids. CDR1 LGHNA and CDR2 YNFKEQ come from the germline V gene. Trimming took 0 bases from V and 3 from J; bases not matched to a gene: 2.

CDR3 loop: CASRVTTNSFAEAFF. The CDR3 region has the DNA TGTGCCAGTAGAGTTACAACAAACTCTTTCGCTGAAGCTTTCTTT. V is TRBV19 and J is TRBJ1-1; D uncertain. Trimming cost V 6 bases and J 6 bases, with 20 bases left between them. From germline, CDR1 is LNHDA and CDR2 SQIVND (reference sequence). The CDR3 covers 15 residues.

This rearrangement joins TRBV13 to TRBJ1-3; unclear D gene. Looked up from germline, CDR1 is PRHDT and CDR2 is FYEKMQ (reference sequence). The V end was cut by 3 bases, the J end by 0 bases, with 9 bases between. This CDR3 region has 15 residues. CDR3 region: CASSFLSGSGNTIYF. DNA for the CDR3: TGTGCCAGCAGCTTCCTATCAGGCTCTGGAAACACCATATATTTT. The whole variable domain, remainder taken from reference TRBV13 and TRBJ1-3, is AAGVIQSPRHLIKEKRETATLKCYPIPRHDTVYWYQQGPGQDPQFLISFYEKMQSDKGSIPDRFSAQQFSDYHSELNMSSLELGDSALYFCASSFLSGSGNTIYFGEGSWLTVV.

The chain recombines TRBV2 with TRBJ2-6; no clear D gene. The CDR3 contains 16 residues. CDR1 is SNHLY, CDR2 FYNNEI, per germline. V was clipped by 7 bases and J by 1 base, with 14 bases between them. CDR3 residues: CASTLIAQSGANVLTF. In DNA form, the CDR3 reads TGTGCCAGCACCCTAATCGCCCAGTCTGGGGCCAACGTCCTGACTTTC.

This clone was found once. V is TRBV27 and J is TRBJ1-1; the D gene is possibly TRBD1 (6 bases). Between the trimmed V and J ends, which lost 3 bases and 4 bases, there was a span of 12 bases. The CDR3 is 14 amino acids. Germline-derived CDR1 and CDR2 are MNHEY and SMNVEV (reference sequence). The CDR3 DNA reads TGTGCCAGCAGTTTGGGCAGGGGAAGCACTGAAGCTTTCTTT. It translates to CASSLGRGSTEAFF.